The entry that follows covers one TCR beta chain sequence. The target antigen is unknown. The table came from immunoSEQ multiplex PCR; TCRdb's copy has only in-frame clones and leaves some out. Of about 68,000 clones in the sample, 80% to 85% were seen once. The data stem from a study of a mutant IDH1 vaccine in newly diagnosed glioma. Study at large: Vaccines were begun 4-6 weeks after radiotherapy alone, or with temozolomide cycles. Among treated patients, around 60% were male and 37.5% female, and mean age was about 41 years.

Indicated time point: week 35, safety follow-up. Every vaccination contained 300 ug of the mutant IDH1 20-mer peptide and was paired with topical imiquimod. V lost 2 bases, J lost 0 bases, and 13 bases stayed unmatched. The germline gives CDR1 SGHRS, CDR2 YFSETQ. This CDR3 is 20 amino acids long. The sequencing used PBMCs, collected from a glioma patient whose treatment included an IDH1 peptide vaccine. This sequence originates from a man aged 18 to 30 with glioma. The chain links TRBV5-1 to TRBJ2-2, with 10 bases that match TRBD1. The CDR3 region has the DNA TGCGCCAGCAGCTTTGGACAGGGGGAATGGCCCCCAGCGAACACCGGGGAGCTGTTTTTT. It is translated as CASSFGQGEWPPANTGELFF.